One and the same sample provided the 19 T cell receptor beta chains below, sequenced in a study of shared clonotypes between healthy human individuals. Repertoires were generated with immunoSEQ multiplex PCR, while TCRdb's copy carries only in-frame clones and drops some. The data hold nearly 1,000,000 clones, with 76% observed a single time. Input material: memory CD4+ T cells sorted from blood. Subset defined: CD45RA-negative fraction. Every receptor here comes from a man in his late teens or twenties in good health.

V usage is TRBV19 and J usage is TRBJ2-1; D is perhaps TRBD1 or TRBD2 (6 bases each). The CDR3 covers 13 residues. V was cut by 7 bases and J by 8 bases, with 15 bases left in between. Germline CDR1 and CDR2: LNHDA and SQIVND (reference sequence). CDR3 amino acids: CASNPLGGHEQFF. The CDR3 nucleotides are TGTGCCAGTAATCCCCTCGGGGGCCATGAGCAGTTCTTC.

This clone was observed many times. This chain connects TRBV5-4 to TRBJ1-2; TRBD1 aligns across 7 bases. The J segment lost 6 bases and the V segment lost 4 bases, leaving 9 bases of the junction unmatched. The CDR3 sequence is 14 residues long. Germline loops: CDR1 SGHNT, CDR2 YYREEE (reference sequence). CDR3 DNA sequence: TGTGCCAGCAGCCCTGGACAGGAGGGTCATGGCTACACCTTC. It encodes CASSPGQEGHGYTF.

V and J are TRBV5-4 and TRBJ1-3; 7 positions match TRBD1. The V segment lost 0 bases and the J segment 0 bases; nucleotides outside the gene matches: 3. The germline gives CDR1 SGHNT, CDR2 YYREEE (reference sequence). The CDR3 runs to 16 residues. This CDR3 reads CASSLAGTASGNTIYF. Written as DNA, the CDR3 is TGTGCCAGCAGCTTGGCCGGGACAGCCTCTGGAAACACCATATATTTT. The whole variable domain, filled in from reference TRBV5-4 and TRBJ1-3, reads ETGVTQSPTHLIKTRGQQVTLRCSSQSGHNTVSWYQQALGQGPQFIFQYYREEENGRGNFPPRFSGLQFPNYSSELNVNALELDDSALYLCASSLAGTASGNTIYFGEGSWLTVV.

This chain links TRBV2 with TRBJ2-7; TRBD1 aligns across 9 bases. The CDR3 runs to 14 residues. CDR1 SNHLY and CDR2 FYNNEI come from the germline V gene. Unmatched junction bases numbered 5, after V lost 6 bases and J lost 2 bases. CDR3 protein: CASRTGTGTYEQYF. The DNA of the CDR3 is TGTGCCAGCAGGACCGGGACAGGGACCTACGAGCAGTACTTC.

This chain connects TRBV5-6 to TRBJ1-2; no clear D. Trimming cost V 0 bases and J 4 bases, with 10 bases left between them. The CDR3 sequence is 14 residues long. Germline CDR1 SGHDT, CDR2 YYEEEE. The CDR3 sequence: CASSLGPVSYGYTF. CDR3 DNA sequence: TGTGCCAGCAGCTTGGGACCTGTCAGCTATGGCTACACCTTC.

The CDR3: CASSPPSKRTDTQYF. The CDR3 nucleotides are TGTGCCAGCTCACCACCGAGCAAACGCACAGATACGCAGTATTTT. The rearrangement joins TRBV18 to TRBJ2-3; D gene ambiguous. The CDR3 loop spans 15 amino acids. Germline V CDR1 and CDR2: KGHSH, LQKENI. V lost 0 bases and J lost 1, with 8 bases in between.

The chain is built from TRBV19 and TRBJ1-5, with D perhaps matching TRBD1 (5 bases). The CDR3 is 14 amino acids. Germline V lookup: CDR1 LNHDA, CDR2 SQIVND (reference sequence). V lost 10 bases to trimming and J lost 2 bases, with 15 bases between them. The DNA of the CDR3 is TGTGCCACTAGCGGTGGCAGGGGCAATCAGCCCCAGCATTTT. Its protein is CATSGGRGNQPQHF.

The chain is built from TRBV11-3 and TRBJ2-5; 9 bases map to TRBD1. Germline loops: CDR1 SGHNT, CDR2 YENEEA. This CDR3 is built from 16 residues. V was clipped by 4 bases and J by 0 bases; unmatched bases: 6. The CDR3 DNA reads as TGTGCCAGCAGCTCAGGACAGGGGAAGTACCAAGAGACCCAGTACTTC. Protein product: CASSSGQGKYQETQYF.

This rearrangement joins TRBV25-1 to TRBJ2-7; TRBD2 might be the D (5 bases). The length of the CDR3 is 13 residues. V was trimmed by 6 bases and J by 7 bases, leaving 16 bases between them. Germline CDR1 is MGHDK and CDR2 is SYGVNS. The CDR3 sequence is CASSGQRVGEQYF. The CDR3 nucleotides read TGTGCCAGCAGCGGTCAGAGGGTAGGAGAGCAGTACTTC.

Notes on this clone: Other DNA sequences in this sample translate to the same CDR3. The V call is TRBV10-3, the J call TRBJ2-2; possibly TRBD1 for D (7 bases). The ends were cut back, 4 bases at V and 5 bases at J, with 11 bases in the middle. Germline V gives CDR1 ENHRY, CDR2 SYGVKD. The CDR3 loop spans 14 amino acids. The CDR3 is CAISGQGGTGELFF. The CDR3 region has the DNA TGTGCCATCAGTGGACAGGGAGGAACCGGGGAGCTGTTTTTT.

This clone was seen once. The V call is TRBV5-1, the J call TRBJ2-1; 12 nucleotides line up with TRBD2. Germline V gene data show CDR1 as SGHRS and CDR2 as YFSETQ. This CDR3 spans 17 amino acids. V lost 4 bases and J lost 0; bases outside the gene matches: 5. DNA of the CDR3: TGCGCCAGCAGCGTGACTAGCGGGGGCAACTCCTACAATGAGCAGTTCTTC. Translated, it gives CASSVTSGGNSYNEQFF.

V is TRBV7-9 and J is TRBJ1-3; the D gene is possibly TRBD1 (5 bases). Germline CDR1 SEHNR, CDR2 FQNEAQ (reference sequence). V lost 5 bases, J lost 4 bases, and 6 bases lay in between. The CDR3 spans 12 residues. CDR3 bases: TGTGCCAGCAGCCGACAGGGAAACACCATATATTTT. Translation gives CASSRQGNTIYF.

This chain connects TRBV7-8 to TRBJ1-5; D remains ambiguous. Germline V gene data show CDR1 as SGHVS and CDR2 as FQNEAQ. V was shortened by 5 bases and J by 1 base, with 18 bases between the two germline ends. The CDR3 runs 17 residues. The CDR3 here is CASSQTASGRSNQPQHF. CDR3 sequence (DNA): TGTGCCAGCAGCCAAACAGCCTCAGGACGGAGCAATCAGCCCCAGCATTTT.

The rearrangement uses TRBV2 and TRBJ1-2; D is undetermined. The CDR3 has 13 residues. CDR1 SNHLY and CDR2 FYNNEI come from the germline V gene. Trimming left V 4 bases short and J 4 bases short, with 10 bases between. The CDR3 region has the DNA TGTGCCAGCAGTGGAGGGCCAGGCTATGGCTACACCTTC. This codes for CASSGGPGYGYTF. Combining the CDR3 with reference TRBV2 and TRBJ1-2 gives the whole variable domain EPEVTQTPSHQVTQMGQEVILRCVPISNHLYFYWYRQILGQKVEFLVSFYNNEISEKSEIFDDQFSVERPDGSNFTLKIRSTKLEDSAMYFCASSGGPGYGYTFGSGTRLTVV.

The CDR3 loop is CASSTPTKPQHF. The CDR3, as DNA: TGTGCCAGCAGTACCCCGACTAAACCCCAGCATTTT. The rearrangement links TRBV28 to TRBJ1-5, with no clear D. Trimming removed 5 bases at V and 10 bases at J, with 12 bases between. The CDR3 loop spans 12 amino acids. Germline lookup yields CDR1 MDHEN and CDR2 SYDVKM. Full variable domain (outside the CDR3, taken from reference TRBV28 and TRBJ1-5): DVKVTQSSRYLVKRTGEKVFLECVQDMDHENMFWYRQDPGLGLRLIYFSYDVKMKEKGDIPEGYSVSREKKERFSLILESASTNQTSMYLCASSTPTKPQHFGDGTRLSIL.

The gene calls are TRBV11-3 and TRBJ1-5, with TRBD1 matching 11 bases. Unmatched junction bases numbered 8, after V lost 1 base and J lost 6 bases. CDR1 and CDR2 from the germline V gene are SGHNT and YENEEA. The CDR3 contains 17 residues. The CDR3 sequence: CASSLAGRTGGCQPQHF. In DNA, the CDR3 is TGTGCCAGCAGCTTAGCAGGCCGGACAGGGGGCTGTCAGCCCCAGCATTTT.

In its sample, this clone was seen once. This chain connects TRBV19 to TRBJ1-4; 8 nucleotides match TRBD1. The germline V gene encodes CDR1 LNHDA and CDR2 SQIVND (reference sequence). The CDR3 extends over 15 amino acids. Germline trimming cut 4 bases from V and 2 bases from J; bases unmatched to any gene: 3. CDR3 DNA sequence: TGTGCCAGTAGTAACCGACAGGGGACTAATGAAAAACTGTTTTTT. Translating gives CASSNRQGTNEKLFF.

The rearrangement joins TRBV5-1 to TRBJ1-2; D remains unclear. The V gene's germline CDR1 is SGHRS and CDR2 YFSETQ. The CDR3 is 15 amino acids. Trimming stripped 0 bases from V and 1 base from J, with 10 bases between. The CDR3 region has the DNA TGCGCCAGCAGCTTGGACCCGTTTGTTAACTATGGCTACACCTTC. It is translated as CASSLDPFVNYGYTF.

On this clone itself: In the same sample, other DNA sequences code for this CDR3. V gene TRBV7-2 combines with J gene TRBJ2-5; no definite D call. This CDR3 contains 13 residues. Germline CDR1 SGHTA, CDR2 FQGNSA. Trimming cost V 1 base and J 4 bases, with 7 bases left between them. CDR3 sequence: CASSLGPLETQYF. For the CDR3, the DNA is TGTGCCAGCAGCTTAGGACCACTAGAGACCCAGTACTTC. The whole variable domain, remainder taken from reference TRBV7-2 and TRBJ2-5, is GAGVSQSPSNKVTEKGKDVELRCDPISGHTALYWYRQSLGQGLEFLIYFQGNSAPDKSGLPSDRFSAERTGGSVSTLTIQRTQQEDSAVYLCASSLGPLETQYFGPGTRLLVL.